This TCR beta chain was identified during a study of graft-versus-host responses after intestinal transplantation. As for the study in general: Recipients were all induced with anti-thymocyte globulin, then given tacrolimus and steroids for 2 to 4 years. Study results and caveats: The presence of high graft-versus-host to host-versus-graft clonal ratios in allografts characterized patients with graft-donor T cell macrochimerism.

To note about this clone: Its cognate antigen is unknown.

The CDR3 runs 16 residues. Germline CDR1 is SGHVS and CDR2 is FNYEAQ. J was trimmed by 4 bases and V by 1 base; bases with no gene match: 7. Only in-frame clones appear in the TCRdb table, and some are missing; sequencing was by immunoSEQ multiplex PCR. The table has under 100,000 clones, around 93% seen once. This sequence joins TRBV7-6 and TRBJ2-1, with 7 bases lining up with TRBD1. The receptor was isolated from a human donor who was the organ donor for an intestinal transplant. Sequenced material: unstimulated CD8+ T cells sorted from spleen or lymph node cells, taken before transplant. This CDR3 reads CASSLGRGTAYNEQFF. CDR3 in DNA: TGTGCCAGCAGCTTAGGTAGGGGGACAGCTTACAATGAGCAGTTCTTC.